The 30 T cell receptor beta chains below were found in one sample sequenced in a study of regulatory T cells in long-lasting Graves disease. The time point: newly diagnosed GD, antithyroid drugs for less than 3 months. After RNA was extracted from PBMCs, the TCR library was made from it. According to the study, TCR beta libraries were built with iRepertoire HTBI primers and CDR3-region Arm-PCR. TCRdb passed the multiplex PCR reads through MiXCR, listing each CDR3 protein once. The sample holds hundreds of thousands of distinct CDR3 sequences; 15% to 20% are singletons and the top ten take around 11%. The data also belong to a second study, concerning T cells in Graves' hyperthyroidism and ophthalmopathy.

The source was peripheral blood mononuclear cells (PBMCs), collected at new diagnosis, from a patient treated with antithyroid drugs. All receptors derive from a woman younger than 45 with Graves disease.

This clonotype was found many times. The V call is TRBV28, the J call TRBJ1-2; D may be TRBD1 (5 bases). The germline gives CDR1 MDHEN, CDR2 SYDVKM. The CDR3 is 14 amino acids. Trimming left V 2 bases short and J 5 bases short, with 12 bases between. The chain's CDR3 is CASSLMGRRYGYTF. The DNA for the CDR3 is TGTGCCAGCAGTTTAATGGGACGGCGATATGGCTACACCTTC.

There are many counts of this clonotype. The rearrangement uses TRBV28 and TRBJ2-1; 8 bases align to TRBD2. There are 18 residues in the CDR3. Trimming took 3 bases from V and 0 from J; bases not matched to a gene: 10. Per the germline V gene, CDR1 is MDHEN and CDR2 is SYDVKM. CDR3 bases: TGTGCCAGCAGTTTTTCTTCTGGTAGCGGGACCTCCTACAATGAGCAGTTCTTC. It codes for CASSFSSGSGTSYNEQFF.

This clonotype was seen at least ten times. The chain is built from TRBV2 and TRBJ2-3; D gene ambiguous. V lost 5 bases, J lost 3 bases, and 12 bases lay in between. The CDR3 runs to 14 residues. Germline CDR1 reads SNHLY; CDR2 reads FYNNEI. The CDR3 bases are TGTGCCAGCAGTCGCCCCACGTCGACAGATACGCAGTATTTT. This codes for CASSRPTSTDTQYF.

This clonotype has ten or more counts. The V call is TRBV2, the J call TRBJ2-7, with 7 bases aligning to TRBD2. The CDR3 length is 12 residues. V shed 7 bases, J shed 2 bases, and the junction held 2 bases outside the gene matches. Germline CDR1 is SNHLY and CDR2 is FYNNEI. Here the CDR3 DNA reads TGTGCCAGCACAGCGGGACCCTACGAGCAGTACTTC. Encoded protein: CASTAGPYEQYF.

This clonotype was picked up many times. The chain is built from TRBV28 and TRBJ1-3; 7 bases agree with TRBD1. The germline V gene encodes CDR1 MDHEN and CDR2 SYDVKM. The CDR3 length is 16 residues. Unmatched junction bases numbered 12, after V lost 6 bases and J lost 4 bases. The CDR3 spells CASRRNEGARGNTIYF. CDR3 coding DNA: TGTGCCAGCAGGAGAAATGAGGGGGCGCGAGGAAACACCATATATTTT. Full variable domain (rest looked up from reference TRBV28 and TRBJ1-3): DVKVTQSSRYLVKRTGEKVFLECVQDMDHENMFWYRQDPGLGLRLIYFSYDVKMKEKGDIPEGYSVSREKKERFSLILESASTNQTSMYLCASRRNEGARGNTIYFGEGSWLTVV.

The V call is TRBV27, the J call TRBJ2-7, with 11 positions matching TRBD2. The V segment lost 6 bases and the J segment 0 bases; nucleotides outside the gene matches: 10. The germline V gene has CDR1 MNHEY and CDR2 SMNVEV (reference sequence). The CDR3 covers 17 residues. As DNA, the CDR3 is TGTGCCAGCAGCCCCCGGACTAGCGGGTCGAGCTCCTACGAGCAGTACTTC. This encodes CASSPRTSGSSSYEQYF.

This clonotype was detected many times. The CDR3 coding sequence is TGTGCCAGCGGAAGGGGGACCGGGGAGCTGTTTTTT. It is translated as CASGRGTGELFF. V usage is TRBV2 and J usage is TRBJ2-2, with a tentative D call TRBD1 (6 bases). Germline V lookup: CDR1 SNHLY, CDR2 FYNNEI. This CDR3 spans 12 amino acids. V lost 8 bases and J lost 5, with 9 bases in between. Drawing the rest from reference TRBV2 and TRBJ2-2, the complete variable domain is EPEVTQTPSHQVTQMGQEVILRCVPISNHLYFYWYRQILGQKVEFLVSFYNNEISEKSEIFDDQFSVERPDGSNFTLKIRSTKLEDSAMYFCASGRGTGELFFGEGSRLTVL.

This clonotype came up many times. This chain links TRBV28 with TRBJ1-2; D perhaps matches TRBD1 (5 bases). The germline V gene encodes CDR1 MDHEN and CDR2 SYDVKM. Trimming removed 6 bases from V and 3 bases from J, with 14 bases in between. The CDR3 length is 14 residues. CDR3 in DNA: TGTGCCAGCAGGGTAACAGGTTTCGACTATGGCTACACCTTC. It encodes CASRVTGFDYGYTF.

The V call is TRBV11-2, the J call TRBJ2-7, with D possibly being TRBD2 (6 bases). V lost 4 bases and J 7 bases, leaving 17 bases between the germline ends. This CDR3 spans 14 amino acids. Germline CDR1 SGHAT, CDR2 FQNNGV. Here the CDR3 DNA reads TGTGCCAGCAGCTCCGGGACTCCCGCTACGGAGCAGTACTTC. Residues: CASSSGTPATEQYF.

The CDR3 spells CASSQGSGPAYEQYF. The CDR3 DNA follows: TGTGCCAGCAGCCAAGGAAGCGGCCCAGCCTACGAGCAGTACTTC. The genes are TRBV4-2 and TRBJ2-7, with D perhaps TRBD2 (5 bases). Trimming took 1 base from V and 2 from J, leaving 12 bases between them. This CDR3 has 15 amino acids. CDR1 LGHNA and CDR2 YNFKEQ come from the germline V gene.

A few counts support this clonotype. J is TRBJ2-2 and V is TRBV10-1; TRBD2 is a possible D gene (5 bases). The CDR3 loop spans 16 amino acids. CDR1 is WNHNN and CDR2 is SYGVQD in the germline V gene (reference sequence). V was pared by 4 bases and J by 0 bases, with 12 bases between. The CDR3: CASSGELPANTGELFF. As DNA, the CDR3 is TGCGCCAGCAGTGGGGAGCTTCCCGCGAACACCGGGGAGCTGTTTTTT.

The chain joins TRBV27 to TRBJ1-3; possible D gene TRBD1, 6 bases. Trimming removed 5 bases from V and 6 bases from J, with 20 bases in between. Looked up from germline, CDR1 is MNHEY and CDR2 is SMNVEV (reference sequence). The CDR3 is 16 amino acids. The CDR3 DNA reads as TGTGCCAGCAGTCCCCGGACAGTGGCTTTCGAAAACACCATATATTTT. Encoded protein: CASSPRTVAFENTIYF.

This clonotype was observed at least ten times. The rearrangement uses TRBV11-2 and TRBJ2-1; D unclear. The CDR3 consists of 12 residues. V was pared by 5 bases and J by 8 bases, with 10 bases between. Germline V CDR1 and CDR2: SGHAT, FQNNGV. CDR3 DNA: TGTGCCAGCAGCGGCAGCGTGGATGAGCAGTTCTTC. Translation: CASSGSVDEQFF.

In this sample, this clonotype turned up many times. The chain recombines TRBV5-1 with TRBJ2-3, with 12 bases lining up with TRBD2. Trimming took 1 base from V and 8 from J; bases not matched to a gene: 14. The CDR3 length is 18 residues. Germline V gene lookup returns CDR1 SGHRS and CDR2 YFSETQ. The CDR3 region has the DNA TGCGCCAGCAGCTTGAAACTAGCGGGAGGACTCCGCCGCGGTACGCAGTATTTT. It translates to CASSLKLAGGLRRGTQYF.

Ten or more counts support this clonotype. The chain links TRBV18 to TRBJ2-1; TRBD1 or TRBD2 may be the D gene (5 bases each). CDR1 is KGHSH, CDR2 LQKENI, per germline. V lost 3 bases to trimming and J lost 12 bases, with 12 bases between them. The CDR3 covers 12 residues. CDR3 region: CASSPLAGTQFF. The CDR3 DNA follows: TGTGCCAGCTCACCCTTGGCAGGGACGCAGTTCTTC.

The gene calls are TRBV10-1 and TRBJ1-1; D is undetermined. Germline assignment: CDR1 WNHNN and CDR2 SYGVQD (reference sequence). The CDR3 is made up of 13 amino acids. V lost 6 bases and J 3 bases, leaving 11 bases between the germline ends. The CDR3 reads CASSEGPYTEAFF. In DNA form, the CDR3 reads TGCGCCAGCAGCGAAGGACCTTACACTGAAGCTTTCTTT.

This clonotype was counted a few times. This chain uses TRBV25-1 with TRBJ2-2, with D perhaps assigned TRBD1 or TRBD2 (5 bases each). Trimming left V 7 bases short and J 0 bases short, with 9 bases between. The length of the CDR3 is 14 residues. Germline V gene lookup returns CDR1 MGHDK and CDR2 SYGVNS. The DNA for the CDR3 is TGTGCCAGCAAGGGGAGAGCGAACACCGGGGAGCTGTTTTTT. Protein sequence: CASKGRANTGELFF.

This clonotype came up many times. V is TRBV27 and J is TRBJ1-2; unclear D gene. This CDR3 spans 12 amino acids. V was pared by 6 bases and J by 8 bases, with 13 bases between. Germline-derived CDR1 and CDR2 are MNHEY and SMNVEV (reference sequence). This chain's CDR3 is CASSPGTAGYTF. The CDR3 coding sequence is TGTGCCAGCAGCCCAGGAACGGCAGGCTACACCTTC.

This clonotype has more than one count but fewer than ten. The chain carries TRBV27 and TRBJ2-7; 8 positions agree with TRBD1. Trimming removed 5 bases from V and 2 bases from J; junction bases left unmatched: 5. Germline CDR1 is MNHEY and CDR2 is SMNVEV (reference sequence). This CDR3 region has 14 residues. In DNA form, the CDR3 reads TGTGCCAGCAGTCGGCTCAGGGGGCCCTACGAGCAGTACTTC. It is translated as CASSRLRGPYEQYF.

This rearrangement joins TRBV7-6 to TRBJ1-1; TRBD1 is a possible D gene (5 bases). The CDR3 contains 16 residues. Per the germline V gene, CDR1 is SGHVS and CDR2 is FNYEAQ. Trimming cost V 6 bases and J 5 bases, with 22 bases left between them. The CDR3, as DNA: TGTGCCAGCAGTCTACCTAAGGGCCGCGGGGGAACTGAAGCTTTCTTT. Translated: CASSLPKGRGGTEAFF.

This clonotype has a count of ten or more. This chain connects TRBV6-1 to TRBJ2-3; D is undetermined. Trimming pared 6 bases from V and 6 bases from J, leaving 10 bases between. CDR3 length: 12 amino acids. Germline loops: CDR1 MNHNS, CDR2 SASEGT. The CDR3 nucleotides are TGTGCCAGCAGGACGGCGACGGATACGCAGTATTTT. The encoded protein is CASRTATDTQYF.

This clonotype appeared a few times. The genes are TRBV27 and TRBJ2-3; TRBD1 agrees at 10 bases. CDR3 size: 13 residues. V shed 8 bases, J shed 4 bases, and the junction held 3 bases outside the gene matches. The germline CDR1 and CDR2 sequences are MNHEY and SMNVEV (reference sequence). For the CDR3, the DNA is TGTGCCAGCTGGGACAGGGGAGCAGATACGCAGTATTTT. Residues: CASWDRGADTQYF.

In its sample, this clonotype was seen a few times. The CDR3 DNA follows: TGTGCCAGCAGCCCCGGTGGGCATAGGGTTACCGATGAGCAGTTCTTC. Protein product: CASSPGGHRVTDEQFF. The chain carries TRBV7-3 and TRBJ2-1; D unresolved. V shed 5 bases and J shed 8 bases, with 22 bases lying between them. The CDR3 contains 16 residues. Germline V gene lookup returns CDR1 SGHTA and CDR2 FQGTGA.

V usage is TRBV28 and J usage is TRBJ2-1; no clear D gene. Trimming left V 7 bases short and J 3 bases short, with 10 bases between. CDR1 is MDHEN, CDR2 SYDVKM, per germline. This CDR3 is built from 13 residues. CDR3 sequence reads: CASTSYIYNEQFF. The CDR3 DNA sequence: TGTGCCAGCACCTCCTATATCTACAATGAGCAGTTCTTC.

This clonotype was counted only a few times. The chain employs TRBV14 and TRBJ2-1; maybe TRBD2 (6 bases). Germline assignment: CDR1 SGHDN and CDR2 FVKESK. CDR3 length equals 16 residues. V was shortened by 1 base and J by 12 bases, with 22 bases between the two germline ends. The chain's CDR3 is CASSQVGTGAFSVQFF. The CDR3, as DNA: TGTGCCAGCAGCCAAGTGGGGACTGGGGCCTTTAGTGTGCAGTTCTTC.

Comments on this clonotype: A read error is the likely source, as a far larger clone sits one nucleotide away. The chain's CDR3 is CSAGDSNQPQHF. CDR3 coding DNA: TGCAGTGCTGGAGATAGCAATCAGCCCCAGCATTTT. The genes are TRBV20-1 and TRBJ1-5, with D unclear. The CDR3 extends over 12 amino acids. CDR1 is DFQATT, CDR2 SNEGSKA, per germline (reference sequence).

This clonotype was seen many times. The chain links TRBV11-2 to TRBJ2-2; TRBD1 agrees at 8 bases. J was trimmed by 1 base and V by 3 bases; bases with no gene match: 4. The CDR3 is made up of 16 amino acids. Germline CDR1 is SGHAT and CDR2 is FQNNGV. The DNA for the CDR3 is TGTGCCAGCAGCTTCCGACAGGGGCGGAACACCGGGGAGCTGTTTTTT. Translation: CASSFRQGRNTGELFF.

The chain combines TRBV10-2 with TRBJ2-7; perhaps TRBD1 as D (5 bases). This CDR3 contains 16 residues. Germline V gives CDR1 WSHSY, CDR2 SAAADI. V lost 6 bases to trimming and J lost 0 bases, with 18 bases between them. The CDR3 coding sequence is TGCGCCAGCAGCGCTCGAAGGGGCGGCGGCTCCTACGAGCAGTACTTC. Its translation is CASSARRGGGSYEQYF.

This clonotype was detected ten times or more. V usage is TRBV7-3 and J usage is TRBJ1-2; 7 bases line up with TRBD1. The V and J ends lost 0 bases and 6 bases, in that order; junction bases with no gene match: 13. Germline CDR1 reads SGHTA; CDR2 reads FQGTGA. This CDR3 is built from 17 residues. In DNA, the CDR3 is TGTGCCAGCAGCTTAACCGGGGACAGTTTCTCTGGAGATGGCTACACCTTC. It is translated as CASSLTGDSFSGDGYTF.

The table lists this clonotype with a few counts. The DNA for the CDR3 is TGCAGTGCTAGAGATCTCTTAGGTGGCACAGATACGCAGTATTTT. It translates to CSARDLLGGTDTQYF. The chain combines TRBV20-1 with TRBJ2-3; D call uncertain. Per the germline V gene, CDR1 is DFQATT and CDR2 is SNEGSKA (reference sequence). Trimming took 0 bases from V and 1 from J, leaving 11 bases between them. The CDR3 runs 15 residues.